The rows below give T cell receptor beta chains drawn from one sample of a study of human thymus T cells. Profiling relied on immunoSEQ multiplex PCR, and the TCRdb table lists in-frame clones only, not all of them. The sample records 60,000 to 75,000 clones, 90% to 95% being singletons. The sequencing sample was made of thymus tissue. These receptors were obtained from a girl under three years old with a congenital heart defect but otherwise immunologically healthy. The CDR3 runs from the conserved cysteine through the conserved F or W. The D gene is left open where the match is weak. Rows may omit the clone size; those that give it use once, few, many or a size class.

CDR3nt | CDR3aa | len | v_gene | d_gene | abundance | j_gene
TGTGCCAGCAGCAAACTCTGGCCCCGACCCCCTACTTTCGAGCAGTACTTC | CASSKLWPRPPTFEQYF | 17 | TRBV21-1 | . | . | TRBJ2-7
TGTGCCAGCATGATGGAGAGGCTAGCGGGAGTGGGGGGTAAGACCTACGAGCAGTACTTC | CASMMERLAGVGGKTYEQYF | 20 | TRBV2 | TRBD2 | . | TRBJ2-7
TGTGCCAGCAGTCCCAGGTCGGACTACAGGTACGAGCAGTACTTC | CASSPRSDYRYEQYF | 15 | TRBV27 | . | . | TRBJ2-7
TGTGCCAGCAGCCGGAAGGGGGGCAATCAGCCCCAGCATTTT | CASSRKGGNQPQHF | 14 | TRBV9 | . | . | TRBJ1-5
TGTGCCAGCAGCCCGACCGGGGCGGGAGGCAGCTACGAGCAGTACTTC | CASSPTGAGGSYEQYF | 16 | TRBV4-2 | TRBD2 | . | TRBJ2-7
TGTGCCAGCAGCTTAGTTCAGGGGACGCGAGAGACCCAGTACTTC | CASSLVQGTRETQYF | 15 | TRBV11-2 | . | . | TRBJ2-5
TGTGCCAGCAGCCAAGGGGGACAGGGATCGGGGCGGTATGGCTACACCTTC | CASSQGGQGSGRYGYTF | 17 | TRBV14 | TRBD1 | . | TRBJ1-2
TGTGCCAGCAGTGAATTCCACAGGGAGCTTAGAGGGGCCAACGTCCTGACTTTC | CASSEFHRELRGANVLTF | 18 | TRBV6-1 | . | . | TRBJ2-6
TGTGCCAGCAGCCTCCGGACTAGCGGGCCCAGCACAGATACGCAGTATTTT | CASSLRTSGPSTDTQYF | 17 | TRBV5-8 | TRBD2 | . | TRBJ2-3
TGTGCCAGCAGCTTCAGCGGGTTGGCGGGCTATGGCTACACCTTC | CASSFSGLAGYGYTF | 15 | TRBV13 | . | . | TRBJ1-2
TGTGCCAGCAGTGACGGGGCAGGGAGTAACTATGGCTACACCTTC | CASSDGAGSNYGYTF | 15 | TRBV25-1 | . | . | TRBJ1-2
TGTGCCAGCAGTGGACAGGCTGACACTGAAGCTTTCTTT | CASSGQADTEAFF | 13 | TRBV28 | TRBD1 | few | TRBJ1-1
TGTGCCAGCAGCTTGACTTGGACAGGGAAGAACACTGAAGCTTTCTTT | CASSLTWTGKNTEAFF | 16 | TRBV7-2 | TRBD1 | once | TRBJ1-1
TGTGCCAGCAGTTTAATGGCGGGAGGAGAGGGGAGTGAGCAGTTCTTC | CASSLMAGGEGSEQFF | 16 | TRBV28 | TRBD2 | . | TRBJ2-1
TGTGCCAGCAGTTTCGGAAGGGGCCACTACGAGCAGTACTTC | CASSFGRGHYEQYF | 14 | TRBV27 | . | . | TRBJ2-7
TGTGCCAGCAGCTTGGGACAGGTTGCCACTGAAGCTTTCTTT | CASSLGQVATEAFF | 14 | TRBV5-6 | . | . | TRBJ1-1
TGTGCCAGCAGTTTAAAGGGCGCGGGAGGGCGAACAGATACGCAGTATTTT | CASSLKGAGGRTDTQYF | 17 | TRBV27 | TRBD2 | . | TRBJ2-3
TGTGCCAGCAGCCCCTCGGGAGGCTCGGAAGACGGGGAGCTGTTTTTT | CASSPSGGSEDGELFF | 16 | TRBV9 | TRBD2 | . | TRBJ2-2
TGCGCCAGCAGTGAGGGAAATACAATCATCCCGGAGGGCTACACCTTC | CASSEGNTIIPEGYTF | 16 | TRBV10-1 | . | once | TRBJ1-2
TGTGCCAGTAGTTTAGCGGGGAGCACAGATACGCAGTATTTT | CASSLAGSTDTQYF | 14 | TRBV19 | TRBD2 | . | TRBJ2-3